This entry concerns a single TCR beta chain. Its antigen is not identified. CDR1 is WSHSY and CDR2 is SAAADI in the germline V gene. The CDR3 is made up of 16 amino acids. V shed 8 bases and J shed 0 bases, with 17 bases lying between them. This record belongs to a study of cytomegalovirus exposure and HLA in healthy donors. Study summary: The 120 or so validation repertoires, a later analysis reported, used the same platform as the 666 first-cohort repertoires.

Libraries were prepared by immunoSEQ multiplex PCR; TCRdb keeps only in-frame clonotypes and omits some of them. The sample holds approximately 280,000 clones, 88% seen once. The study, taken as a whole, reports: According to a subsequent analysis, TCR clusters identified in the first cohort showed a tendency to co-occur across the roughly 110 validation repertoires. Researchers reported that a few CMV-associated chains were confirmed in vitro as CMV antigen-specific. The classifier, whose performance was assessed in both the original and validation cohorts, reportedly diagnosed cytomegalovirus status with high specificity and sensitivity.

The sequenced sample was PBMCs. The receptor was isolated from a woman aged 18 to 35 in good health and CMV-seronegative. The rearrangement uses TRBV10-2 and TRBJ1-5, with D tentatively TRBD1 (5 bases). The CDR3 coding sequence is TGCGCCAGCGGGCCCTTGGGGGGAGGTAGCAATCAGCCCCAGCATTTT. Its protein is CASGPLGGGSNQPQHF.